Presented here are 20 T cell receptor beta chains from one specimen sequenced in a study of low-dose radiotherapy and immunotherapy resistance in tumors. Gene-specific TRAV and TRBV primers were used for first-strand cDNA, covering alpha and beta chains. Amplification of TCRs used a constant-region primer and V-primer adapter for roughly 22 PCR cycles. TCRdb re-called the reads through MiXCR, storing one row per CDR3 protein. The table has approximately 90,000 distinct CDR3 sequences, roughly 9% seen once. Regarding time point: before trial treatment. The sample here was PBMCs, taken before treatment. These receptors originate from a male donor with prostate cancer.

This clonotype was observed many times. The V call is TRBV28, the J call TRBJ1-1, with D possibly TRBD1 on 5 matching bases. The CDR3 has 14 amino acids. Between the trimmed V and J ends, which lost 4 bases and 1 base, there was a span of 10 bases. Germline V gene sequence: CDR1 MDHEN, CDR2 SYDVKM. The CDR3 DNA reads as TGTGCCAGCAGTTCCCGGGACCCGAACACTGAAGCTTTCTTT. Translation: CASSSRDPNTEAFF.

This clonotype was observed at least ten times. Here the CDR3 reads CASSNYEQYF. CDR3 coding DNA: TGTGCCAGCAGCAACTACGAGCAGTACTTC. The chain recombines TRBV3-1 with TRBJ2-7; D uncertain. V gave up 5 bases and J gave up 3 bases, with 2 bases separating them. This CDR3 has 10 amino acids. The V gene's germline CDR1 is LGHDT and CDR2 YNNKEL (reference sequence).

This clonotype was seen repeatedly, ten times or more. V and J are TRBV18 and TRBJ2-2, with TRBD2 identical over 7 bases. V lost 1 base to trimming and J lost 3 bases; unmatched junction nucleotides: 11. Looked up from germline, CDR1 is KGHSH and CDR2 is LQKENI. The CDR3 sequence is 18 residues long. The CDR3 nucleotides read TGTGCCAGCTCACCACGTCGCCTCGGCGGGAGTGACACCGGGGAGCTGTTTTTT. As protein: CASSPRRLGGSDTGELFF.

This clonotype was detected many times. The rearrangement links TRBV5-1 to TRBJ1-1; 7 bases are a match to TRBD1. This CDR3 is built from 15 residues. Germline values: CDR1 SGHRS, CDR2 YFSETQ. The ends lost 2 bases at V and 1 base at J; junction bases unmatched: 5. CDR3 sequence: CASSFRQGQNTEAFF. The CDR3 nucleotides are TGCGCCAGCAGCTTCCGACAGGGCCAGAACACTGAAGCTTTCTTT. Full variable domain (missing parts from reference TRBV5-1 and TRBJ1-1): KAGVTQTPRYLIKTRGQQVTLSCSPISGHRSVSWYQQTPGQGLQFLFEYFSETQRNKGNFPGRFSGRQFSNSRSEMNVSTLELGDSALYLCASSFRQGQNTEAFFGQGTRLTVV.

This clonotype was seen many times. The V and J genes are TRBV24-1 and TRBJ2-7, with 12 bases aligning to TRBD2. This CDR3 region has 13 residues. CDR1 is KGHDR, CDR2 SFDVKD, per germline. V was pared by 10 bases and J by 3 bases, with 3 bases of the junction left unmatched. CDR3 region: CATQGLAGYEQYF. The CDR3 nucleotides are TGTGCCACACAGGGACTAGCGGGCTACGAGCAGTACTTC.

The CDR3, as DNA: TGCGCCAGCACCCAGGGACAGGGCCCCTACGAGCAGTACTTC. It is translated as CASTQGQGPYEQYF. J is TRBJ2-7 and V is TRBV10-2; 9 nucleotides line up with TRBD1. The CDR3 has 14 residues. Trimming removed 7 bases from V and 2 bases from J; junction bases left unmatched: 6. From germline, CDR1 is WSHSY and CDR2 SAAADI.

This clonotype has at least ten counts. The chain links TRBV28 to TRBJ2-3; TRBD2 is a possible D gene (6 bases). The V gene lost 0 bases and the J gene lost 0 bases, with 22 bases spanning the gap. This CDR3 spans 20 amino acids. Germline assignment: CDR1 MDHEN and CDR2 SYDVKM. CDR3 coding DNA: TGTGCCAGCAGTTTATGGGGTAGCGGCCGTCAGCGTCGAAGCACAGATACGCAGTATTTT. Protein sequence: CASSLWGSGRQRRSTDTQYF.

This clonotype was observed many times. In DNA, the CDR3 is TGTGCCAGCAGTGATAGACTATACGAGCAGTACTTC. Protein sequence: CASSDRLYEQYF. The chain recombines TRBV2 with TRBJ2-7; D is perhaps TRBD2 (5 bases). The CDR3 loop spans 12 amino acids. V was shortened by 3 bases and J by 4 bases, with 7 bases between the two germline ends. In germline, CDR1 is SNHLY, CDR2 FYNNEI.

The sample holds many counts of this clonotype. J is TRBJ1-3 and V is TRBV18, with D possibly TRBD1 on 6 matching bases. This CDR3 spans 18 amino acids. Per germline, CDR1 KGHSH and CDR2 LQKENI. The V end was cut by 4 bases, the J end by 3 bases, with 22 bases between. DNA of the CDR3: TGTGCCAGCTCACGTATCGTTCGTGGGGGGCTAGATGGAAACACCATATATTTT. Protein sequence: CASSRIVRGGLDGNTIYF.

At least ten counts were recorded for this clonotype. The chain uses TRBV7-6 and TRBJ2-7; D perhaps matches TRBD2 (5 bases). CDR1 and CDR2 (germline): SGHVS, FNYEAQ. There are 13 residues in the CDR3. V was shortened by 2 bases and J by 6 bases, with 11 bases between the two germline ends. CDR3 protein: CASSLRGFGEQYF. CDR3 bases: TGTGCCAGCAGCTTAAGAGGGTTTGGCGAGCAGTACTTC. Based on the CDR3 plus reference TRBV7-6 and TRBJ2-7, the full variable domain is GAGVSQSPRYKVTKRGQDVALRCDPISGHVSLYWYRQALGQGPEFLTYFNYEAQQDKSGLPNDRFSAERPEGSISTLTIQRTEQRDSAMYRCASSLRGFGEQYFGPGTRLTVT.

This clonotype has a count of ten or more. This chain uses TRBV19 with TRBJ2-2; D is undetermined. CDR1 is LNHDA and CDR2 is SQIVND in the germline V gene (reference sequence). V was pared by 1 base and J by 5 bases, with 11 bases between. The CDR3 consists of 15 residues. The CDR3 loop is CASSIAGRRTGELFF. In DNA form, the CDR3 reads TGTGCCAGTAGTATAGCTGGCAGGAGAACCGGGGAGCTGTTTTTT.

This clonotype counts as medium-sized. This rearrangement joins TRBV18 to TRBJ2-7; the D call may be TRBD1 or TRBD2 (6 bases each). Deletions cut 2 bases from V and 6 bases from J, with 8 bases between. This CDR3 region has 12 residues. Per the germline V gene, CDR1 is KGHSH and CDR2 is LQKENI. The CDR3 protein is CASSPGGPEQYF. In DNA form, the CDR3 reads TGTGCCAGCTCACCAGGGGGGCCCGAGCAGTACTTC.

This clonotype came up many times. The chain joins TRBV6-6 to TRBJ2-7, with 8 nucleotides matching TRBD2. In germline, CDR1 is MNHNY, CDR2 SVGAGI (reference sequence). V gave up 6 bases and J gave up 0 bases; unmatched junction bases: 7. There are 15 residues in the CDR3. The CDR3 region is CASRELAASSYEQYF. In nucleotides, the CDR3 is TGTGCCAGCAGAGAACTAGCGGCGAGCTCCTACGAGCAGTACTTC.

Many counts were recorded for this clonotype. The chain has TRBV19 and TRBJ1-5, with D possibly TRBD1 on 6 matching bases. The germline CDR1 and CDR2 sequences are LNHDA and SQIVND (reference sequence). The CDR3 is 14 residues long. V shed 5 bases and J shed 4 bases, with 12 bases lying between them. CDR3 loop: CASSPQQGNQPQHF. CDR3 coding DNA: TGTGCCAGTAGTCCACAACAGGGTAATCAGCCCCAGCATTTT.

This chain uses TRBV7-9 with TRBJ1-5, with a tentative D call TRBD1 (5 bases). The CDR3 totals 16 residues. CDR1 is SEHNR and CDR2 is FQNEAQ in the germline V gene (reference sequence). Trimming took 3 bases from V and 0 from J, leaving 12 bases between them. The DNA for the CDR3 is TGTGCCAGCAGCTTCGGGGCAGAGAATAGCAATCAGCCCCAGCATTTT. Translated, it gives CASSFGAENSNQPQHF.

There are many counts of this clonotype. The rearrangement joins TRBV28 to TRBJ2-7; 8 bases are shared with TRBD2. With V trimmed by 8 bases and J by 5 bases, 8 bases remained unmatched. This CDR3 is built from 13 residues. Germline V gene sequence: CDR1 MDHEN, CDR2 SYDVKM. CDR3 region: CASHVSGGHEQYF. CDR3 nucleotide sequence: TGTGCCAGCCACGTCTCGGGAGGGCACGAGCAGTACTTC.

This clonotype was counted ten times or more. The genes are TRBV28 and TRBJ2-2; no reliable D call. CDR3 length: 13 residues. V was clipped by 3 bases and J by 7 bases, with 9 bases between them. The V gene's germline CDR1 is MDHEN and CDR2 SYDVKM. CDR3 region: CASSFLEFGELFF. The CDR3 DNA reads as TGTGCCAGCAGTTTTTTAGAATTCGGGGAGCTGTTTTTT.

Ten or more counts support this clonotype. This chain connects TRBV2 to TRBJ1-1; D ambiguous. The length of the CDR3 is 14 residues. V lost 6 bases and J 0 bases, leaving 11 bases between the germline ends. Germline V gene lookup returns CDR1 SNHLY and CDR2 FYNNEI. The CDR3 DNA reads TGTGCCAGCAGGGCCGACGGAATGAACACTGAAGCTTTCTTT. This translates into CASRADGMNTEAFF.

The table lists this clonotype with a few counts. One end of the junction does not line up with germline, which may come from a read error. The gene calls are TRBV5-1 and TRBJ2-6; D uncertain. The CDR3 totals 16 residues. CDR1 SGHRS and CDR2 YFSETQ come from the germline V gene. The CDR3 sequence is CASSLEGRSGANVLTF. The CDR3 coding sequence is TGCGCCAGCAGTTTGGAAGGAAGGTCTGGGGCCAACGTCCTGACTTTC. The full variable domain, in which reference TRBV5-1 and TRBJ2-6 provide the parts outside the CDR3, is KAGVTQTPRYLIKTRGQQVTLSCSPISGHRSVSWYQQTPGQGLQFLFEYFSETQRNKGNFPGRFSGRQFSNSRSEMNVSTLELGDSALYLCASSLEGRSGANVLTFGAGSRLTVL.

There are many counts of this clonotype. This chain joins TRBV20-1 and TRBJ1-6; the match to TRBD1 covers 7 bases. Germline CDR1 DFQATT, CDR2 SNEGSKA (reference sequence). This CDR3 spans 14 amino acids. The trim removed 3 bases at V and 5 bases at J, leaving 4 bases unmatched. CDR3 nucleotide sequence: TGCAGTGCTAGGACAGGGTCCGATAATTCACCCCTCCACTTT. Translation gives CSARTGSDNSPLHF.